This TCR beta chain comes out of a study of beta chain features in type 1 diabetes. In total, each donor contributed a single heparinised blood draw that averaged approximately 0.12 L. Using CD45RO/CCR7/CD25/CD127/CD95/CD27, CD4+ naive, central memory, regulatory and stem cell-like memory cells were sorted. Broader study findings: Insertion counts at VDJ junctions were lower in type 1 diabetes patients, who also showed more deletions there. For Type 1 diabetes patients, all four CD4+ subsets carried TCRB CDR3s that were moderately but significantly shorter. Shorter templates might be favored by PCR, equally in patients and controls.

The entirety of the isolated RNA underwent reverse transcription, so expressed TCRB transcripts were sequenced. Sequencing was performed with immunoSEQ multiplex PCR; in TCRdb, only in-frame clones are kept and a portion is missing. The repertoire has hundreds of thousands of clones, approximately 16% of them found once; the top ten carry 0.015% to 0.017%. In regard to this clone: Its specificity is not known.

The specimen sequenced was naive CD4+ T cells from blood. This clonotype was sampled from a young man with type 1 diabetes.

The CDR3 loop is CASSYRPQGANTEAFF. The DNA for the CDR3 is TGTGCCAGCAGCTACCGTCCACAGGGGGCAAACACTGAAGCTTTCTTT. V usage is TRBV5-6 and J usage is TRBJ1-1; 9 nucleotides match TRBD1. This CDR3 has 16 residues. Germline V gives CDR1 SGHDT, CDR2 YYEEEE. Trimming at V came to 3 bases and at J to 2 bases, leaving 8 bases not matched to a gene.